Below, one T cell receptor beta chain is given with its context. TCR beta CDR3 regions were amplified from RNA. The primer set for the first-round RT-PCR of the TCR CDR3 was HTBI. TCRdb used MiXCR to reprocess the multiplex PCR reads, holding one entry per CDR3 protein. The table has a few hundred thousand distinct CDR3 sequences, approximately 48% seen once. The record originates from a study of T cells in Graves' hyperthyroidism and ophthalmopathy. There are 19 residues in the CDR3. V was clipped by 0 bases and J by 0 bases; unmatched bases: 8. Germline V gives CDR1 LNHDA, CDR2 SQIVND (reference sequence).

The sample consisted of peripheral blood or thyroid tissue (not recorded which). The chain is built from TRBV19 and TRBJ2-6, with 7 positions matching TRBD1. The TCR originated in an adult woman with Graves' disease, either hyperthyroidism or ophthalmopathy (not recorded which). The CDR3 region has the DNA TGTGCCAGTAGTATAGATCGACAGGGAAGGGGCTCTGGGGCCAACGTCCTGACTTTC. Translated, it gives CASSIDRQGRGSGANVLTF.